A selection of T cell receptor beta chains follows, all from one sample in a study of blood T cells in healthy people across ages. In TCRdb, the 5' RACE reads were re-called with MiXCR into one record per CDR3 protein. The repertoire includes fewer than 2,000,000 distinct CDR3 sequences, about two fifths of them detected once, and around 23% sits in the top ten. Sample: blood. The receptors shown here come from a human donor in good health. The CDR3 runs from the conserved cysteine through the conserved F or W. A D gene is named only where the DNA matches it firmly. Size tells how often a clone was seen (once, few, many) or the class of an expanded clone, and some rows leave it out.

d_call clone_size j_call v_call cdr3_nt cdr3_aa
TRBD2 few TRBJ2-7 TRBV7-3 TGTGCCAGCAGCTTAATAGCCGGGGGGAACTACGAGCAGTACTTC CASSLIAGGNYEQYF
. . TRBJ1-4 TRBV5-1 TGCGCCAGCAGGGACCAGGGTAATGAAAAACTGTTTTTT CASRDQGNEKLFF
. few TRBJ1-5 TRBV7-2 TGTGCCAGCAGCTTAGCGCTTCCAAACTTCGGGCAGCCCCAGCATTTT CASSLALPNFGQPQHF
TRBD2 . TRBJ2-5 TRBV4-2 TGTGCCAGCAGCCAACTAACCGGACTAGCGGAGACCCAGTACTTC CASSQLTGLAETQYF
. . TRBJ1-1 TRBV25-1 TGTGCCAGCAGTGGGGTGAGGGGTTGGACTGAAGCTTTCTTT CASSGVRGWTEAFF
. few TRBJ1-2 TRBV29-1 TGCAGCGTTGTTGAGTTTATCCATGGCTACACCTTC CSVVEFIHGYTF
TRBD2 . TRBJ2-1 TRBV2 TGTGCCAGCAGTGAGATGGGGGGGGAAGAGCAGTTCTTC CASSEMGGEEQFF
. . TRBJ1-4 TRBV5-1 TGCGCCAGCAGCTTGTGGGGGCAGGAGAATGAAAAACTGTTTTTT CASSLWGQENEKLFF
. . TRBJ1-1 TRBV20-1 TGCAGTGCTAGAGGACGTCAAAACACTGAAGCTTTCTTT CSARGRQNTEAFF
TRBD2 . TRBJ2-3 TRBV13 TGTGCCAGCAGCTTAGGCCCCTGGACTAGCGGGGGGTCCACAGATACGCAGTATTTT CASSLGPWTSGGSTDTQYF
. . TRBJ1-2 TRBV29-1 TGCAGCGTTGAAGCATTTAACTATGGCCACACCTTC CSVEAFNYGHTF
. few TRBJ2-7 TRBV6-5 TGTGCCAGCAGTTCTTCACCCCGACAGATATTATTCTCCTACGAGCAGTACTTC CASSSSPRQILFSYEQYF
TRBD1 . TRBJ2-7 TRBV29-1 TGCAGCACGAGGACAGGGAGCTACGAGCAGTACTTC CSTRTGSYEQYF
. few TRBJ2-7 TRBV11-2 TGTGCCAGCAGCACCTACGGCGGACCGACAGCCTACGAGCAGTACTTC CASSTYGGPTAYEQYF
. once TRBJ2-7 TRBV28 TGTGCCAGCAGTCCCTCCTGGGGGTCCTGGTACGAGCAGTACTTC CASSPSWGSWYEQYF
. . TRBJ2-7 TRBV27 TGTGCCAGCAGTCCCAGCTTGGGGGCAAGGGTCTACGAGCAGTACTTC CASSPSLGARVYEQYF
. . TRBJ2-1 TRBV12-3/TRBV12-4 TGTGCCAGCGGTACTCAGCGGTGGGATGAGCAGTTCTTC CASGTQRWDEQFF
. . TRBJ2-2 TRBV7-6 TGTGCCAGCAGCTTAGCGGAGACGGATGGGGCCCTTGGGGAGCTGTTTTTT CASSLAETDGALGELFF
TRBD2 . TRBJ2-1 TRBV20-1 TGCAGTGCTAGGGGGGGGGTCTATGAGCAGTTCTTC CSARGGVYEQFF
. many TRBJ1-2 TRBV7-2 TGTGCCAGCAGTCACGGGACGGAACTCTATGGCTACACCTTC CASSHGTELYGYTF
TRBD1 . TRBJ2-7 TRBV5-1 TGCGCCAGCAGCCCGGGGAACAGGGGCATCTACGAGCAGTACTTC CASSPGNRGIYEQYF
. . TRBJ2-2 TRBV12-3/TRBV12-4 TGTGCCAGCAAGGAAGTTGGGGCCGGGGAGCTGTTTTTT CASKEVGAGELFF
. . TRBJ1-5 TRBV20-1 TGCAGTGCTATGGACAGAGTCGATCAGCCCCAGCATTTT CSAMDRVDQPQHF
. . TRBJ2-7 TRBV7-2 TGTGCCAGCAGCTTAATCGAGGTGGACTACGAGCAGTACTTC CASSLIEVDYEQYF
. few TRBJ2-6 TRBV7-2 TGTGCCAGCAGCTTTACAAATACTGGGGCCAACGTCCTGACTTTC CASSFTNTGANVLTF
TRBD2 many TRBJ2-3 TRBV7-2 TGTGCCAGCAGCTCTAGCGGGGATACGCAGTATTTT CASSSSGDTQYF
. . TRBJ1-1 TRBV28 TGTGCCAGCAGGCTCTGGGGACCAAACACTGAAGCTTTCTTT CASRLWGPNTEAFF
. . TRBJ1-2 TRBV5-1 TGCGCCAGCAGCCGCCCAGGGGATAACTATGGCTACACCTTC CASSRPGDNYGYTF
. many TRBJ1-1 TRBV3-1 TGTGCCAGCAGCCAAGGTGGGAAATACGGCGGGGCTTTCTTT CASSQGGKYGGAFF
. . TRBJ1-4 TRBV7-8 TGTGCCAGCAGCCCTCAATTAACAAGTGAAAAACTGTTTTTT CASSPQLTSEKLFF
. . TRBJ1-5 TRBV10-2 TGCGCCAGCACACGGAATAGCAATCAGCCCCAGCATTTT CASTRNSNQPQHF
TRBD2 few TRBJ2-1 TRBV20-1 TGCAGTGCTAAAAAGCGGGGGGATTACAATGAGCAGTTCTTC CSAKKRGDYNEQFF
. . TRBJ1-1 TRBV7-2 TGTGCCAGCAGCCCCGCGAGTTGGGCGAACACTGAAGCTTTCTTT CASSPASWANTEAFF
TRBD2 . TRBJ2-5 TRBV20-1 TGCAGTGCTATCTTCCGGACTAGCAGGAGACAAGAGACCCAGTACTTC CSAIFRTSRRQETQYF
. . TRBJ1-2 TRBV10-3 TGTGCCATCAGTGGGGACGGCCTATATGGCTACACCTTC CAISGDGLYGYTF
TRBD1 . TRBJ2-1 TRBV5-1 TGCGCCAGCAGCTCCCAGAGGGGGCCAGAGCAGTTCTTC CASSSQRGPEQFF
. . TRBJ2-7 TRBV29-1 TGCAGCGTTGGAGGGGTGAGCTCCTACGAGCAGTACTTC CSVGGVSSYEQYF
. many TRBJ2-7 TRBV12-3/TRBV12-4 TGTGCCAGCAGTTTGTATATACCCTACGAGCAGTACTTC CASSLYIPYEQYF
. . TRBJ2-7 TRBV7-2 TGTGCCAGCAGCTCCTATCTCTACGAGCAGTACTTC CASSSYLYEQYF
. . TRBJ2-2 TRBV9 TGTGCCAGCAGCGTTGATCTGAGTGGAAGGACCGCCGGGGAGCTGTTTTTT CASSVDLSGRTAGELFF
. . TRBJ2-7 TRBV10-3 TGTGCCATCAGTCCACAGGGAGCTCGCTACGAGCAGTACTTC CAISPQGARYEQYF
TRBD2 . TRBJ2-1 TRBV5-1 TGCGCCAGCAGCTTGGCGAGCGGGATTGTTGAGCAGTTCTTC CASSLASGIVEQFF
. . TRBJ2-4 TRBV28 TGTGCCAGCACCTTAGGGATGGCCAAAAACATTCAGTACTTC CASTLGMAKNIQYF
TRBD1 . TRBJ1-1 TRBV24-1 TGTGCCACCAGAAGATCAGGACAGGGTGGCACTGAAGCTTTCTTT CATRRSGQGGTEAFF
. few TRBJ1-2 TRBV29-1 TGCAGCGTTGGGTTGCGGGGCTACACCTTC CSVGLRGYTF
TRBD2 . TRBJ2-2 TRBV6-5 TGTGCCAGCAGTTACCGACTAGCGGGGGCCCCGAACACCGGGGAGCTGTTTTTT CASSYRLAGAPNTGELFF
TRBD2 many TRBJ2-1 TRBV5-1 TGCGCCAGCAATTTAGCGGGGGCCCATAACAATGAGCAGTTCTTC CASNLAGAHNNEQFF
TRBD1 . TRBJ2-7 TRBV20-1 TGCAGTGCTAGAGGGGCGGGGACAGGAGTCTACGAGCAGTACTTC CSARGAGTGVYEQYF
TRBD1 few TRBJ1-4 TRBV29-1 TGCAGCGTCGTGACGACAGGGGGGAATGAAAAACTGTTTTTT CSVVTTGGNEKLFF
TRBD1 . TRBJ2-1 TRBV6-6 TGTGCCAGCAGTTACCCCAAAGGACAGGGCGATGAGCAGTTCTTC CASSYPKGQGDEQFF